The 14 T cell receptor beta chains given below trace back to one sample, sequenced in a study of shared clonotypes between healthy human individuals. Sequencing was performed with immunoSEQ multiplex PCR; in TCRdb, only in-frame clones are kept and a portion is missing. Of some 1,600,000 clones in the sample, 95% to 99% were seen once. The sample taken for sequencing was naive CD4+ T cells sorted from blood. The subset was: CD45RA+ positively selected. The receptors were sampled from a man under 40 in good health.

In its sample, this clone was seen once. The CDR3 here is CASSRTNHQPQHF. As DNA, the CDR3 is TGTGCCAGCAGCCGTACAAATCATCAGCCCCAGCATTTT. This rearrangement joins TRBV14 to TRBJ1-5; no clear D. The germline CDR1 and CDR2 sequences are SGHDN and FVKESK. This CDR3 has 13 residues. V shed 4 bases and J shed 5 bases, with 9 bases lying between them.

CDR3 coding DNA: TGTGCCAGTTCGGGCAGGGGGAGCAATGAGCAGTTCTTC. It is translated as CASSGRGSNEQFF. The J gene is TRBJ2-1, the V gene TRBV19; 7 nucleotides agree with TRBD1. The trim removed 8 bases at V and 6 bases at J, leaving 7 bases unmatched. Germline CDR1 reads LNHDA; CDR2 reads SQIVND (reference sequence). The CDR3 has 13 residues. The full variable domain, in which reference TRBV19 and TRBJ2-1 provide the parts outside the CDR3, is DGGITQSPKYLFRKEGQNVTLSCEQNLNHDAMYWYRQDPGQGLRLIYYSQIVNDFQKGDIAEGYSVSREKKESFPLTVTSAQKNPTAFYLCASSGRGSNEQFFGPGTRLTVL.

This sequence joins TRBV30 and TRBJ2-3, with 10 bases lining up with TRBD2. The CDR3 extends over 13 amino acids. The junction had 6 bases not matched to a gene; V was cut back by 3 bases and J by 9 bases. Germline V lookup: CDR1 GTSNPN, CDR2 SVGIG (reference sequence). CDR3 sequence reads: CAWSSLAGETQYF. CDR3 DNA: TGTGCCTGGAGCTCCCTAGCGGGAGAGACGCAGTATTTT.

The chain has TRBV11-2 and TRBJ2-3; 10 bases match TRBD2. Germline V gives CDR1 SGHAT, CDR2 FQNNGV. There are 18 residues in the CDR3. V shed 5 bases and J 0 bases; nucleotides not matched to a gene: 11. CDR3 residues: CASSIGLAEWRSTDTQYF. The CDR3 DNA sequence: TGTGCCAGCAGCATAGGACTAGCGGAGTGGCGTAGCACAGATACGCAGTATTTT.

The table lists this clone with a count of one. The rearrangement links TRBV18 to TRBJ2-3; 10 positions match TRBD2. Unmatched junction bases numbered 4, after V lost 3 bases and J lost 1 base. Germline assignment: CDR1 KGHSH and CDR2 LQKENI. The CDR3 runs to 16 residues. Here the CDR3 DNA reads TGTGCCAGCTCACCCTATGGACTAGCGGGCACAGATACGCAGTATTTT. Its protein is CASSPYGLAGTDTQYF.

The chain is built from TRBV6-1 and TRBJ2-7; 9 bases agree with TRBD2. The V gene's germline CDR1 is MNHNS and CDR2 SASEGT. The CDR3 sequence is 13 residues long. Germline trimming cut 5 bases from V and 1 base from J; bases unmatched to any gene: 0. The CDR3 DNA is TGTGCCAGCAGTAGCGGGAGGTCCTACGAGCAGTACTTC. As protein: CASSSGRSYEQYF.

The chain employs TRBV21-1 and TRBJ2-3. TRBV21-1 is shown as a pseudogene. The CDR3 contains 17 residues. The CDR3 region is CASSKEFEVALGDTQYF. CDR3 coding DNA: TGTGCCAGCAGCAAAGAGTTTGAGGTAGCTCTGGGGGATACGCAGTATTTT.

This clone was seen once. The gene calls are TRBV5-1 and TRBJ2-7, with 14 nucleotides matching TRBD2. CDR1 is SGHRS, CDR2 YFSETQ, per germline. The V gene end was trimmed by 4 bases and the J gene end by 0 bases; junction bases not matched to a gene: 9. This CDR3 comprises 18 residues. CDR3 sequence: CASSAGLAGGRSSYEQYF. As DNA, the CDR3 is TGCGCCAGCAGCGCAGGACTAGCGGGAGGCAGAAGCTCCTACGAGCAGTACTTC.

This clone showed up just once. V is TRBV19 and J is TRBJ2-7, with 12 bases fitting TRBD2. The CDR3 contains 16 residues. Per the germline V gene, CDR1 is LNHDA and CDR2 is SQIVND (reference sequence). Unmatched junction bases numbered 6, after V lost 6 bases and J lost 0 bases. The CDR3 nucleotides are TGTGCCAGTAGCCGGACTAGCGGGACGCTCTCCTACGAGCAGTACTTC. It yields the protein CASSRTSGTLSYEQYF.

The V gene is TRBV9, the J gene TRBJ1-1, with D uncertain. The CDR3 contains 13 residues. With 3 bases removed from V and 4 bases from J, the gap between germline ends came to 10 bases. Germline-derived CDR1 and CDR2 are SGDLS and YYNGEE. CDR3 nucleotides: TGTGCCAGCAGCGCTTCGGTGAGCACTGAAGCTTTCTTT. It translates to CASSASVSTEAFF.

V gene TRBV19 combines with J gene TRBJ1-1; D might be TRBD1 (5 bases). The germline V gene has CDR1 LNHDA and CDR2 SQIVND (reference sequence). The CDR3 loop spans 14 amino acids. V was pared by 7 bases and J by 1 base, with 13 bases between. The CDR3 bases are TGTGCCAGTACCCCGCGACAGCAGAACACTGAAGCTTTCTTT. Its protein is CASTPRQQNTEAFF.

This rearrangement joins TRBV30 to TRBJ2-5, with D possibly TRBD1 on 6 matching bases. V was pared by 3 bases and J by 9 bases, with 20 bases between. The CDR3 has 14 amino acids. The germline V gene has CDR1 GTSNPN and CDR2 SVGIG (reference sequence). The DNA for the CDR3 is TGTGCCTGGAGCCAGACAGGTCTCCCAATGTCCCAGTACTTC. Its translation is CAWSQTGLPMSQYF.

The rearrangement uses TRBV2 and TRBJ1-4; no clear D gene. The CDR3 has 14 residues. CDR1 is SNHLY and CDR2 is FYNNEI in the germline V gene. Trimming took off 2 bases at V and 5 bases at J, with 9 bases between the two ends. The CDR3 loop reads CASSERARNEKLFF. CDR3 nucleotide sequence: TGTGCCAGCAGTGAAAGAGCCAGGAATGAAAAACTGTTTTTT.

The chain recombines TRBV2 with TRBJ1-1; unclear D gene. Trimming stripped 5 bases from V and 7 bases from J, with 14 bases between. Germline V lookup: CDR1 SNHLY, CDR2 FYNNEI. The CDR3 loop spans 13 amino acids. The CDR3 region is CASSLDLTDEAFF. In nucleotides, the CDR3 is TGTGCCAGCAGTCTGGACTTGACGGATGAAGCTTTCTTT.